This T cell receptor (beta chain) was sequenced in a study of blood T cells in healthy people across ages. Study observations and caveats: Expanded clonotype changes were possibly confounded by unknown donor CMV status.

CDR1 and CDR2 (germline): LNHNV, YYDKDF (reference sequence). The CDR3 contains 14 residues. A second 7 to 11 cycle PCR used barcoded and J-beta primers. MiXCR, applied by TCRdb to the 5' RACE reads, yields one record per CDR3 protein. Here the sample spans over 750,000 distinct CDR3 sequences, more than 20% being singletons. This clonotype has just a few counts. The target antigen is unknown. A junction end diverges from the germline sequence, so it may reflect a read error. This sample also belongs to another study, concerning T cells of mothers and their children.

The sample taken for sequencing was blood. The TCR sequence derives from a boy between 10 and 17 years old in good health. The chain links TRBV15 to TRBJ2-1, with 10 bases lining up with TRBD2. The closer fit of TRBJ2-5 to the DNA end suggests the J call may be wrong. The CDR3, as DNA: TGTGCCACTCAACTAGCGGGGATTCAAGAGGCCCAGTACTTC. The encoded protein is CATQLAGIQEAQYF.